This T cell receptor (beta chain) was recovered during a study of blood T cell repertoires in COVID-19. V shed 0 bases and J shed 5 bases, with 6 bases lying between them. Germline values: CDR1 SGHRS, CDR2 YFSETQ. The CDR3 is 13 amino acids. The data were produced by immunoSEQ multiplex PCR, yet TCRdb's version contains in-frame clones alone and is incomplete. The sample has 110,000 to 150,000 clones; under 80% are singletons. This rearrangement joins TRBV5-1 to TRBJ1-5; D is uncertain. The clonotype was recovered from an elderly man with acute or convalescent COVID-19. The specimen sequenced was peripheral blood. The CDR3 reads CASSLGIDQPQHF. The CDR3 DNA reads as TGCGCCAGCAGCTTGGGAATAGATCAGCCCCAGCATTTT.